Listed here are 15 T cell receptor beta chains from one sample, sequenced in a study of regulatory T cells in long-lasting Graves disease. Assembly of TCR beta libraries relied on iRepertoire HTBI primers together with Arm-PCR of CDR3 regions. TCRdb re-derived calls from the multiplex PCR reads in MiXCR, one entry per CDR3 protein. Here the sample spans about 200,000 distinct CDR3 sequences, roughly 19% being singletons. Noted time point: newly diagnosed GD, antithyroid drugs for less than 3 months. With RNA extracted from PBMCs as input, the TCR library was made. These data also formed part of another study, on T cells in Graves' hyperthyroidism and ophthalmopathy.

The sequencing here drew on peripheral blood mononuclear cells (PBMCs), taken at new diagnosis, from a patient treated with antithyroid drugs. These receptors were taken from a woman aged 30 to 39 with Graves disease.

The chain has TRBV9 and TRBJ1-3, with TRBD1 identical over 10 bases. Germline V gene sequence: CDR1 SGDLS, CDR2 YYNGEE. The CDR3 is 15 residues long. V was clipped by 3 bases and J by 4 bases; unmatched bases: 4. CDR3 sequence (DNA): TGTGCCAGCAGCGCGACAGGGGGCAGGGGAAACACCATATATTTT. Translated: CASSATGGRGNTIYF.

The sample holds a few counts of this clonotype. The genes are TRBV4-1 and TRBJ1-3; D remains ambiguous. The germline V and J ends were trimmed by 1 base and 0 bases, with 10 bases remaining between them. The CDR3 spans 16 residues. CDR1 is MGHRA and CDR2 is YSYEKL in the germline V gene. CDR3 sequence: CASSQGSSLSGNTIYF. The CDR3 DNA is TGCGCCAGCAGCCAAGGGTCGTCACTCTCTGGAAACACCATATATTTT.

This clonotype was seen ten or more times. The chain has TRBV2 and TRBJ2-1; TRBD2 might be the D (5 bases). Deletions cut 7 bases from V and 3 bases from J, with 13 bases between. There are 14 residues in the CDR3. Germline-derived CDR1 and CDR2 are SNHLY and FYNNEI. The CDR3 protein is CASKEERNYNEQFF. The CDR3 DNA is TGTGCCAGCAAAGAGGAGCGGAACTACAATGAGCAGTTCTTC.

This clonotype appeared many times. Here the CDR3 DNA reads TGTGCCAGCTCACCCGGACAGGGTAAGATTCAGCCCCAGCATTTT. This codes for CASSPGQGKIQPQHF. J is TRBJ1-5 and V is TRBV18; 8 nucleotides align to TRBD1. The CDR3 is 15 amino acids. Germline CDR1 is KGHSH and CDR2 is LQKENI. Germline trimming cut 3 bases from V and 6 bases from J; bases unmatched to any gene: 7. Variable domain in full (rest from reference TRBV18 and TRBJ1-5): NAGVMQNPRHLVRRRGQEARLRCSPMKGHSHVYWYRQLPEEGLKFMVYLQKENIIDESGMPKERFSAEFPKEGPSILRIQQVVRGDSAAYFCASSPGQGKIQPQHFGDGTRLSIL.

The V gene is TRBV12-3 or TRBV12-4, the J gene TRBJ2-3, with 13 bases fitting TRBD2. The CDR3 has 14 amino acids. Unmatched junction bases numbered 4, after V lost 6 bases and J lost 7 bases. CDR3 loop: CASSPGLAGNTQYF. In DNA, the CDR3 is TGTGCCAGCAGCCCGGGACTAGCGGGAAATACGCAGTATTTT.

The table lists this clonotype with many counts. Being one base from a much bigger clone, this may be a read error. The rearrangement uses TRBV2 and TRBJ2-1; 8 positions match TRBD2. This CDR3 has 15 residues. CDR1 is SNHLY, CDR2 FYNNEI, per germline. The CDR3 nucleotides read TGTGCCAGCAGTGGGAGGCGAGCGGGGGACAATGGGCAGTTCTTC. This gives the protein CASSGRRAGDNGQFF. The whole variable domain, filled in from reference TRBV2 and TRBJ2-1, reads EPEVTQTPSHQVTQMGQEVILRCVPISNHLYFYWYRQILGQKVEFLVSFYNNEISEKSEIFDDQFSVERPDGSNFTLKIRSTKLEDSAMYFCASSGRRAGDNGQFFGPGTRLTVL.

A word on this clonotype: It is likely a read error: a sequence one base away is far more abundant. The CDR3 protein is CASGIGGNSPLHF. In DNA form, the CDR3 reads TGTGCCAGCGGGATAGGGGGAAATTCACCCCTCCACTTT. This chain links TRBV6-2 or TRBV6-3 with TRBJ1-6; D might be TRBD1 (6 bases). The V end lost 8 bases, the J end lost 7 bases, and 12 bases lay between the germline ends. Germline CDR1 reads MNHEY; CDR2 reads SVGEGT. The CDR3 covers 13 residues.

CDR3 sequence: CASSPRLAWLNEQFF. CDR3 nucleotides: TGTGCCAGCAGCCCCAGACTAGCGTGGTTAAATGAGCAGTTCTTC. The genes are TRBV11-3 and TRBJ2-1; 8 bases line up with TRBD2. From germline, CDR1 is SGHNT and CDR2 YENEEA. This CDR3 region has 15 residues. Unmatched junction bases numbered 10, after V lost 5 bases and J lost 7 bases.

To note about this clonotype: A far larger clone is a single base away, which makes a read error likely. This chain joins TRBV9 and TRBJ1-5, with D maybe TRBD1 (5 bases). Per the germline V gene, CDR1 is SGDLS and CDR2 is YYNGEE. This CDR3 region has 14 residues. V shed 5 bases and J shed 5 bases, with 14 bases lying between them. CDR3 nucleotides: TGTGCCAGCAGTAGACGGGGCGGGGATCAGCCCCAGCATTTT. Encoded protein: CASSRRGGDQPQHF. Complete variable domain (other parts from reference TRBV9 and TRBJ1-5): DSGVTQTPKHLITATGQRVTLRCSPRSGDLSVYWYQQSLDQGLQFLIQYYNGEERAKGNILERFSAQQFPDLHSELNLSSLELGDSALYFCASSRRGGDQPQHFGDGTRLSIL.

In its sample, this clonotype was seen many times. V and J are TRBV20-1 and TRBJ1-5; 8 nucleotides match TRBD1. This CDR3 contains 15 residues. Germline CDR1 and CDR2: DFQATT and SNEGSKA (reference sequence). V trimming: 6 bases; J trimming: 2 bases; junction bases outside the gene matches: 9. The CDR3 loop reads CSANPTGEGNQPQHF. The DNA of the CDR3 is TGCAGTGCCAATCCGACAGGGGAGGGCAATCAGCCCCAGCATTTT.

This clonotype was observed at least ten times. The J gene is TRBJ1-6, the V gene TRBV25-1; tentatively, D is TRBD1 (5 bases). V dropped 8 bases and J dropped 9 bases, with 17 bases sitting between them. Germline V lookup: CDR1 MGHDK, CDR2 SYGVNS. The CDR3 contains 14 residues. The DNA for the CDR3 is TGTGCCAGCTCCCTAGGGGTCAGCACTTCACCCCTCCACTTT. Its translation is CASSLGVSTSPLHF.

This clonotype was counted at least ten times. The chain uses TRBV4-2 and TRBJ1-4; TRBD1 is a possible D gene (6 bases). The ends were cut back, 3 bases at V and 6 bases at J, with 17 bases in the middle. The CDR3 is 16 residues long. Germline V gives CDR1 LGHNA, CDR2 YNFKEQ. CDR3 protein: CASSHGEGRGHEKLFF. The CDR3 DNA sequence: TGTGCCAGCAGCCATGGAGAGGGCAGGGGACATGAAAAACTGTTTTTT.

This clonotype was observed at least ten times. The chain uses TRBV19 and TRBJ2-2; 8 bases map to TRBD2. Germline V gene data show CDR1 as LNHDA and CDR2 as SQIVND (reference sequence). The CDR3 loop spans 15 amino acids. V trimming: 2 bases; J trimming: 6 bases; junction bases outside the gene matches: 5. The CDR3 protein is CASSIPGLGPGELFF. Here the CDR3 DNA reads TGTGCCAGTAGTATACCGGGACTAGGGCCCGGGGAGCTGTTTTTT.

Comment on this clonotype: A much more abundant neighbour one base away suggests this may be a read error. J is TRBJ1-4 and V is TRBV7-2; tentatively, D is TRBD1 (5 bases). The CDR3 has 14 residues. Germline V gene lookup returns CDR1 SGHTA and CDR2 FQGNSA. The germline V and J ends were trimmed by 6 bases and 6 bases, with 14 bases remaining between them. The chain's CDR3 is CASRPGRYDEKLFF. The CDR3, as DNA: TGTGCCAGCAGGCCGGGGCGTTATGATGAAAAACTGTTTTTT. Supplemented by reference TRBV7-2 and TRBJ1-4, the full variable domain reads GAGVSQSPSNKVTEKGKDVELRCDPISGHTALYWYRQSLGQGLEFLIYFQGNSAPDKSGLPSDRFSAERTGGSVSTLTIQRTQQEDSAVYLCASRPGRYDEKLFFGSGTQLSVL.

There are many counts of this clonotype. The V gene is TRBV18, the J gene TRBJ2-5; the match to TRBD2 covers 14 bases. V shed 3 bases, J shed 2 bases, and the junction held 5 bases outside the gene matches. The germline V gene has CDR1 KGHSH and CDR2 LQKENI. This CDR3 comprises 17 residues. In DNA form, the CDR3 reads TGTGCCAGCTCACCCGGGACTAGCGGGGGTCCTCAAGAGACCCAGTACTTC. Its translation is CASSPGTSGGPQETQYF.